The 5 T cell receptor beta chains in this list originate from one sample, sequenced in a study of response to subunit inactivated influenza vaccine. TCRdb fed the RT-PCR reads into MiXCR, producing one record per CDR3 protein. The table includes a few hundred thousand distinct CDR3 sequences, just over 20% detected once. The specimen was PBMCs from blood, collected about 20 months after vaccination. The receptors were gathered from a man between 50 and 69 years old who received an inactivated influenza vaccine.

The chain is built from TRBV10-3 and TRBJ2-1, with TRBD1 matching over 11 bases. The CDR3 spans 14 residues. V was pared by 5 bases and J by 7 bases, with 4 bases of the junction left unmatched. Germline CDR1 and CDR2: ENHRY and SYGVKD. For the CDR3, the DNA is TGTGCCATCAGTCGGGACAGGGGGGCGAATGAGCAGTTCTTC. Translation: CAISRDRGANEQFF.

This clonotype was found a few times. The genes are TRBV23-1 and TRBJ1-1; maybe TRBD1 (6 bases). TRBV23-1 is treated as an ORF (open reading frame) with a function not yet certain. The CDR3 extends over 17 amino acids. V shed 2 bases and J shed 0 bases, with 16 bases lying between them. CDR3 residues: CASSQLGGLQVNTEAFF. The CDR3 DNA is TGCGCCAGCAGTCAACTGGGGGGGCTTCAAGTGAACACTGAAGCTTTCTTT.

There are a few counts of this clonotype. The V and J genes are TRBV19 and TRBJ1-2; TRBD1 aligns across 7 bases. V trimming: 9 bases; J trimming: 4 bases; junction bases outside the gene matches: 17. Per germline, CDR1 LNHDA and CDR2 SQIVND (reference sequence). This CDR3 contains 16 residues. CDR3: CASWITGTDSGYGYTF. CDR3 bases: TGTGCCAGCTGGATTACCGGGACAGACTCTGGCTATGGCTACACCTTC.

This clonotype has just a few counts. The CDR3 protein is CASSSSGQLGYTF. The CDR3 DNA sequence: TGTGCCAGCAGCTCCTCCGGACAGTTAGGCTACACCTTC. The J gene is TRBJ1-2, the V gene TRBV5-4, with D perhaps TRBD1 (6 bases). The CDR3 runs 13 residues. Germline lookup yields CDR1 SGHNT and CDR2 YYREEE (reference sequence). V was pared by 3 bases and J by 8 bases, with 14 bases between.

This clonotype was counted a few times. The chain is built from TRBV5-5 and TRBJ2-3; either TRBD1 or TRBD2 may fit D (5 bases each). This CDR3 is built from 16 residues. V was clipped by 0 bases and J by 3 bases, with 14 bases between them. Germline CDR1 SGHKS, CDR2 YYEKEE (reference sequence). CDR3 sequence (DNA): TGTGCCAGCAGCTTGGAGGGCATTGGGGGAACAGATACGCAGTATTTT. Its protein is CASSLEGIGGTDTQYF.